Below, 16 T cell receptor beta chains from the same sample are listed, as sequenced in a study of human CD8 memory T cell subsets. TCR beta libraries were made by UMI-labeled 5' RACE. TCRdb reprocessed the 5' RACE reads and keeps a single row for each CDR3 protein, giving no DNA. Recorded for this sample: more than 9,000 distinct CDR3 sequences. Sequencing input: CD8+ stem-like memory T cells (TSCM and TCM) sorted from PBMCs. As to subset: stem-like memory CD8 T cells (TSTEM), CCR7+ PD-1- TIGIT-. Source of these receptors: a human donor in good health.

This clonotype shows up as medium-sized by frequency. The rearrangement links TRBV11-3 to TRBJ1-1. CDR3 length equals 15 residues. The V gene's germline CDR1 is SGHNT and CDR2 YENEEA. CDR3 residues: CASSSPGGLNTEAFF.

The chain uses TRBV28 and TRBJ1-2; without DNA, the TCRdb call of TRBD1 cannot be checked. The CDR3 spans 15 residues. CDR1 is MDHEN and CDR2 is SYDVKM in the germline V gene. The CDR3 region is CASSSTGTGRYGYTF.

The chain uses TRBV21-1 and TRBJ1-1; the D call from TCRdb, TRBD1, cannot be confirmed without DNA. TRBV21-1 constitutes a pseudogene. This CDR3 comprises 17 residues. CDR3 protein: CASKSQLRTSGSTEAFF.

This chain links TRBV7-9 with TRBJ1-4; the TCRdb call, TRBD1, lacks DNA for checking. The CDR3 length is 15 residues. The germline CDR1 and CDR2 sequences are SEHNR and FQNEAQ (reference sequence). CDR3 sequence reads: CASSAGTEEDEKLFF.

This clonotype ranks as medium-sized in terms of frequency. The rearrangement links TRBV7-3 to TRBJ2-3; TCRdb's D call, TRBD2, is unchecked because there is no DNA. Germline V gene lookup returns CDR1 SGHTA and CDR2 FQGTGA. The CDR3 loop spans 15 amino acids. The CDR3 region is CASSFLAGDTDTQYF.

V is TRBV3-2 and J is TRBJ2-1; the TCRdb call, TRBD2, lacks DNA for checking. TRBV3-2 is marked as a pseudogene. This CDR3 is built from 16 residues. This CDR3 reads CASSQEGAGGPNEQFF.

This chain joins TRBV7-6 and TRBJ2-2; the TCRdb call, TRBD1, lacks DNA for checking. The CDR3 loop spans 13 amino acids. Germline V gene data show CDR1 as SGHVS and CDR2 as FNYEAQ. CDR3 sequence: CASSLAGTPELFF.

The chain couples TRBV28 to TRBJ1-5; the D gene TCRdb calls, TRBD1, cannot be checked with no DNA. This CDR3 has 15 amino acids. The germline gives CDR1 MDHEN, CDR2 SYDVKM. The CDR3 here is CASRLLGVANQPQHF. The variable domain in full, with the rest retrieved from reference TRBV28 and TRBJ1-5, is DVKVTQSSRYLVKRTGEKVFLECVQDMDHENMFWYRQDPGLGLRLIYFSYDVKMKEKGDIPEGYSVSREKKERFSLILESASTNQTSMYLCASRLLGVANQPQHFGDGTRLSIL.

Measured by frequency, this clonotype is medium-sized (0.01 to 0.1%). V and J are TRBV20-1 and TRBJ2-4; TCRdb names TRBD1, which stays unverified in the absence of DNA. In germline, CDR1 is DFQATT, CDR2 SNEGSKA (reference sequence). This CDR3 spans 14 amino acids. The CDR3 sequence: CSAPRGGDANIQYF.

The J gene is TRBJ1-1, the V gene TRBV12-3 or TRBV12-4; the TCRdb call, TRBD1, lacks DNA for checking. This CDR3 is built from 14 residues. CDR3: CASSLGRVGTEAFF.

The chain uses TRBV7-2 and TRBJ1-1; TCRdb designates TRBD1, a call that cannot be tested without DNA. CDR3 size: 16 residues. Germline V gene data show CDR1 as SGHTA and CDR2 as FQGNSA. The CDR3 reads CASSLGFGKYNTEAFF. The full variable domain, in which reference TRBV7-2 and TRBJ1-1 provide the parts outside the CDR3, is GAGVSQSPSNKVTEKGKDVELRCDPISGHTALYWYRQSLGQGLEFLIYFQGNSAPDKSGLPSDRFSAERTGGSVSTLTIQRTQQEDSAVYLCASSLGFGKYNTEAFFGQGTRLTVV.

The chain uses TRBV28 and TRBJ2-3. The CDR3 contains 13 residues. Per the germline V gene, CDR1 is MDHEN and CDR2 is SYDVKM. CDR3 protein: CASSLSHTDTQYF.

The chain has TRBV11-1 and TRBJ2-7; the D call of TRBD1 rests on TCRdb alone, since no DNA is present to check it. The CDR3 covers 14 residues. Germline CDR1 is SGHAT and CDR2 is FQDESV (reference sequence). CDR3 residues: CASSFAGQGYEQYF.

The J gene is TRBJ2-4, the V gene TRBV14; as DNA is missing, the TRBD1 call by TCRdb cannot be tested. Germline CDR1 SGHDN, CDR2 FVKESK. CDR3 length equals 13 residues. CDR3 amino acids: CASSHGGGSIQYF.

This clonotype is deemed medium-sized by its frequency. This chain uses TRBV2 with TRBJ1-1; the D gene TCRdb calls, TRBD1, cannot be checked with no DNA. The CDR3 consists of 14 residues. Germline CDR1 is SNHLY and CDR2 is FYNNEI. The CDR3 protein is CASSPGTGNTEAFF.

Measured by frequency, this clonotype is medium-sized (0.01 to 0.1%). This sequence joins TRBV29-1 and TRBJ2-3; the TCRdb call, TRBD1, lacks DNA for checking. Per the germline V gene, CDR1 is SQVTM and CDR2 is ANQGSEA. The CDR3 consists of 16 residues. Here the CDR3 reads CSVEFGTGSSADTQYF.